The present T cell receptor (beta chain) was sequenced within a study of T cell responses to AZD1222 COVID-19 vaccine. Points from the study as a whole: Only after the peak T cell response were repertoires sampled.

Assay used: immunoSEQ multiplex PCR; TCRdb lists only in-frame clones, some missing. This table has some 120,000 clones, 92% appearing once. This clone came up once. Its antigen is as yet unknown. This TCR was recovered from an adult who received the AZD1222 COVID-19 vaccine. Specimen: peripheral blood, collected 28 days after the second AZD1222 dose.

DNA of the CDR3: TGTGCCAGCAGCTTTTTTTTGGGCCAGCCCCAGCATTTT. Translating it yields CASSFFLGQPQHF. This chain connects TRBV5-5 to TRBJ1-5, with D unresolved. The CDR3 is made up of 13 amino acids. Trimming took off 2 bases at V and 7 bases at J, with 10 bases between the two ends. Germline CDR1 SGHKS, CDR2 YYEKEE (reference sequence).